The 11 T cell receptor beta chains in this list originate from one sample, sequenced in a study of CD8+ T cells in alopecia areata. After isolation, RNA underwent reverse transcription to generate cDNA as the sequencing template. Data came from immunoSEQ multiplex PCR; TCRdb stores just in-frame clones and leaves some out. The table has roughly 100,000 clones, roughly 53% seen once. Sequenced: CD4+ T cells sorted from blood. Every receptor here comes from a human donor in good health.

In this sample, this clone turned up a few times. The genes are TRBV7-2 and TRBJ1-5; D uncertain. The CDR3 is 15 residues long. CDR1 is SGHTA, CDR2 FQGNSA, per germline. V was cut by 1 base and J by 3 bases, with 10 bases left in between. CDR3 amino acids: CASSLVGRPNQPQHF. The CDR3 nucleotides read TGTGCCAGCAGCTTAGTGGGCAGACCCAATCAGCCCCAGCATTTT.

The chain carries TRBV5-4 and TRBJ2-3, with TRBD2 matching 8 bases. The CDR3 covers 15 residues. CDR1 is SGHNT, CDR2 YYREEE, per germline (reference sequence). V was clipped by 4 bases and J by 8 bases; unmatched bases: 12. This CDR3 reads CASSGIGGAAGTQYF. DNA of the CDR3: TGTGCCAGCAGCGGAATCGGGGGGGCGGCCGGTACGCAGTATTTT.

The chain links TRBV30 to TRBJ2-5, with unresolved D. Trimming took off 0 bases at V and 5 bases at J, with 13 bases between the two ends. There are 14 residues in the CDR3. Germline V gene lookup returns CDR1 GTSNPN and CDR2 SVGIG (reference sequence). Here the CDR3 DNA reads TGTGCCTGGAGTGTTGGGTCGCCTCCGGAGACCCAGTACTTC. It is translated as CAWSVGSPPETQYF.

As to this clone: One end of the junction varies from germline; a read error may be responsible. The CDR3, as DNA: TGTGCCAGCAGCCTCGGACAGGACGGGATTCCGAAAGTCTTC. It codes for CASSLGQDGIPKVF. The rearrangement links TRBV5-6 to TRBJ2-1, with 7 bases identical to TRBD1. Germline V gene lookup returns CDR1 SGHDT and CDR2 YYEEEE. The CDR3 totals 14 residues.

This clone appeared once. V is TRBV5-6 and J is TRBJ1-1, with a tentative D call TRBD1 (5 bases). Germline V gene lookup returns CDR1 SGHDT and CDR2 YYEEEE. With 2 bases removed from V and 0 bases from J, the gap between germline ends came to 8 bases. This CDR3 is 14 amino acids long. CDR3 sequence reads: CASSLGGVNTEAFF. The DNA for the CDR3 is TGTGCCAGCAGCTTAGGAGGGGTGAACACTGAAGCTTTCTTT.

This rearrangement joins TRBV7-2 to TRBJ1-2; TRBD1 might be the D (5 bases). The CDR3 loop spans 16 amino acids. Per the germline V gene, CDR1 is SGHTA and CDR2 is FQGNSA. Trimming cost V 5 bases and J 2 bases, with 18 bases left between them. The CDR3 spells CASSAQGSGTNYGYTF. The CDR3 DNA sequence: TGTGCCAGCAGCGCTCAGGGTTCCGGGACCAACTATGGCTACACCTTC.

The rearrangement uses TRBV29-1 and TRBJ2-3; D is undetermined. The CDR3 is made up of 11 amino acids. Germline CDR1 and CDR2: SQVTM and ANQGSEA. Trimming cost V 3 bases and J 6 bases, with 7 bases left between them. The CDR3 here is CSVEFGDTQYF. The CDR3 nucleotides are TGCAGCGTTGAGTTCGGTGATACGCAGTATTTT.

This clone has just a few counts. In DNA, the CDR3 is TGTGCCAGCAGCCACGCCGGAGGTGGGGGGAGGACCGGGGAGCTGTTTTTT. Translation: CASSHAGGGGRTGELFF. The genes are TRBV4-2 and TRBJ2-2; weak D call: TRBD2 (6 bases). V was cut by 3 bases and J by 5 bases, with 19 bases left in between. The CDR3 loop spans 17 amino acids. Germline CDR1 reads LGHNA; CDR2 reads YNFKEQ.

This clone has only a few counts. The chain is built from TRBV2 and TRBJ2-5; TRBD2 agrees at 10 bases. Germline V CDR1 and CDR2: SNHLY, FYNNEI. Germline trimming cut 4 bases from V and 1 base from J; bases unmatched to any gene: 0. This CDR3 is 14 amino acids long. CDR3 in amino acids: CASSASGGQETQYF. Here the CDR3 DNA reads TGTGCCAGCAGTGCTAGCGGGGGCCAAGAGACCCAGTACTTC.

The chain is built from TRBV29-1 and TRBJ1-2, with 8 nucleotides matching TRBD1. The V gene end was trimmed by 6 bases and the J gene end by 3 bases; junction bases not matched to a gene: 9. The CDR3 is 14 amino acids. Germline V gene data show CDR1 as SQVTM and CDR2 as ANQGSEA. The CDR3 region is CSVVRTGRYYGYTF. CDR3 nucleotide sequence: TGCAGCGTCGTTCGGACAGGGAGGTACTATGGCTACACCTTC.

This chain links TRBV18 with TRBJ2-5, with TRBD2 identical over 8 bases. This CDR3 is built from 16 residues. Losses at the gene ends were 4 bases for V and 4 bases for J; bases not matched to a gene: 11. CDR1 KGHSH and CDR2 LQKENI come from the germline V gene. The CDR3 loop reads CASSLGLAGTSETQYF. CDR3 nucleotides: TGTGCCAGCTCACTCGGTTTAGCGGGGACGTCAGAGACCCAGTACTTC.